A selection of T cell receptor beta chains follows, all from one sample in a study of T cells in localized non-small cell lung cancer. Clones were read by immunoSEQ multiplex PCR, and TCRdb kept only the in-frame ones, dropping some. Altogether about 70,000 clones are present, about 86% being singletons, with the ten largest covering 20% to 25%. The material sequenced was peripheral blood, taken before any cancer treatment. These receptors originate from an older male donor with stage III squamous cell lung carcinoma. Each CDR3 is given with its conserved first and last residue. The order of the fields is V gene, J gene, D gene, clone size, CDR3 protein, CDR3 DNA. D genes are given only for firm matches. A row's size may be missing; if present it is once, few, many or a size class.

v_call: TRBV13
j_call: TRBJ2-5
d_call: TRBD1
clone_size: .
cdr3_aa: CASRPGQGKTQYF
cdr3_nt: TGTGCCAGCAGACCAGGACAGGGAAAGACCCAGTACTTC

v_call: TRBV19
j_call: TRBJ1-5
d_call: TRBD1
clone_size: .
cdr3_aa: CASSVIGTGGGQPQHF
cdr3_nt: TGTGCCAGTAGTGTCATCGGGACAGGGGGCGGTCAGCCCCAGCATTTT

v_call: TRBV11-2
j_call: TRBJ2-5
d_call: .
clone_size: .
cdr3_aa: CASSLDWGGETQYF
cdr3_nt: TGTGCCAGCAGCTTAGACTGGGGAGGAGAGACCCAGTACTTC

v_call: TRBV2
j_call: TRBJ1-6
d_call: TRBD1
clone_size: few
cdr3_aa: CASSEDRGIHF
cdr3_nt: TGTGCCAGCAGCGAAGACAGGGGGATACACTTT

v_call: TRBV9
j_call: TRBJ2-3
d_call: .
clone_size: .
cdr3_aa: CASSVVSSGRGTDTQYF
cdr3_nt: TGTGCCAGCAGCGTAGTATCCTCCGGAAGAGGCACAGATACGCAGTATTTT

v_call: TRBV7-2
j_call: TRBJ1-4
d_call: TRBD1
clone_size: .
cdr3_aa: CASSPGQEEKLFF
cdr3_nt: TGTGCCAGCAGCCCTGGACAGGAGGAAAAACTGTTTTTT

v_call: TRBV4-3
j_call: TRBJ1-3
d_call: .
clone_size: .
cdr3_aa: CASSQDLWASGNTIYF
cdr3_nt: TGCGCCAGCAGCCAGGACCTCTGGGCAAGCGGAAACACCATATATTTT

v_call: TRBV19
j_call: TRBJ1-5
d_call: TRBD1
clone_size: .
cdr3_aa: CASSWGQTRNQPQHF
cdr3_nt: TGTGCCAGTAGTTGGGGACAGACCCGCAATCAGCCCCAGCATTTT

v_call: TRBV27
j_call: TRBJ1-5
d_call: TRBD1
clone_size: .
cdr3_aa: CASMSGGEGQPQHF
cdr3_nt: TGTGCCAGTATGTCAGGGGGCGAAGGTCAGCCCCAGCATTTT

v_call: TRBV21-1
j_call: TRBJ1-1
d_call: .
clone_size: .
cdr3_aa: CASLDRALNTEAFF
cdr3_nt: TGTGCCAGCCTCGACCGTGCCTTGAACACTGAAGCTTTCTTT

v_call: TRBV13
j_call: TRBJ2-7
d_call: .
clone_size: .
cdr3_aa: CASSLRRGGEQYF
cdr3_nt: TGTGCCAGCAGCTTAAGAAGGGGCGGTGAGCAGTACTTC

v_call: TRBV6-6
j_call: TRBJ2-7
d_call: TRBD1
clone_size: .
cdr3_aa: CASSYSQGLSYEQYF
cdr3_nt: TGTGCCAGCAGTTACTCACAGGGGCTCTCCTACGAGCAGTACTTC

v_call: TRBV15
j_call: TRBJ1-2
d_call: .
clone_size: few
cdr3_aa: CATSPRGPSGYTF
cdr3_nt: TGTGCCACCAGCCCCCGTGGGCCGTCTGGCTACACCTTC

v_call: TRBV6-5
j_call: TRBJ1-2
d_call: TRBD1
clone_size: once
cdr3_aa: CASSWTGGGYTF
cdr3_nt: TGTGCCAGCTCCTGGACAGGGGGTGGCTACACCTTC

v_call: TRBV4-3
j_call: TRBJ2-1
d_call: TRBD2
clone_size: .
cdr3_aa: CASSQAGGIYNEQFF
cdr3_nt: TGCGCCAGCAGCCAAGCCGGGGGGATCTACAATGAGCAGTTCTTC

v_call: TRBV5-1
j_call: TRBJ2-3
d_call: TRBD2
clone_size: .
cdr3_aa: CASSLEAGEGTQYF
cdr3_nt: TGCGCCAGCAGCTTGGAAGCGGGGGAAGGTACGCAGTATTTT

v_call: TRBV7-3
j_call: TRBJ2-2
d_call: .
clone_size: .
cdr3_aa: CASSLNGYTGELFF
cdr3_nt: TGTGCCAGCAGCTTAAACGGATACACCGGGGAGCTGTTTTTT

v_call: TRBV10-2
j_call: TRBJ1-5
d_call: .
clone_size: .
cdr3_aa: CASSEGGVLNSNQPQHF
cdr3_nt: TGCGCCAGCAGTGAAGGGGGGGTCTTAAATAGCAATCAGCCCCAGCATTTT

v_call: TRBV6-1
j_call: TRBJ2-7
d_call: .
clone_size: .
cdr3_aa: CASSDTARSYEQYF
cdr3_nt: TGTGCCAGCAGTGATACCGCGAGGTCCTACGAGCAGTACTTC

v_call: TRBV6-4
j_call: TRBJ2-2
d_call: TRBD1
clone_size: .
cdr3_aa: CASRSTPGQGTPSNTGELFF
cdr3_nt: TGTGCCAGCAGGTCTACTCCGGGACAGGGGACTCCCTCGAACACCGGGGAGCTGTTTTTT

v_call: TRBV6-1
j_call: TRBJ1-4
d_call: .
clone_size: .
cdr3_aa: CASSEPALASEKLFF
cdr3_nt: TGTGCCAGCAGTGAGCCGGCCCTTGCCAGTGAAAAACTGTTTTTT

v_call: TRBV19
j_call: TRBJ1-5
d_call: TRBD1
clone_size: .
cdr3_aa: CASSTGQETQPQHF
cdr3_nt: TGTGCCAGTAGTACTGGACAGGAAACCCAGCCCCAGCATTTT

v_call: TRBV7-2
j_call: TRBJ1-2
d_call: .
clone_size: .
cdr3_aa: CASSLVQQQHYGYTF
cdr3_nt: TGTGCCAGCAGCTTAGTGCAACAGCAGCACTATGGCTACACCTTC

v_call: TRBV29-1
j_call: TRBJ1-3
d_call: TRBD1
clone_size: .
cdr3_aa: CSVERQGASSGNTIYF
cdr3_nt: TGCAGCGTTGAAAGACAGGGGGCTAGCTCTGGAAACACCATATATTTT